This TCR beta chain originates from a study of identical twins. TCRdb processed the 5' RACE reads anew with MiXCR; each CDR3 protein has one entry. The table records hundreds of thousands of distinct CDR3 sequences, roughly 18% of them present only once. This clonotype was found once. V lost 5 bases and J lost 0, with 10 bases in between. This CDR3 contains 14 residues. The sample was also linked to a second study, of T cells expressing NK-cell markers. Per that study: The CD3+CD56-NKG2C+ fraction of several donors was likewise dominated by these clonotypes.

This receptor was identified in a woman younger than 35 in good health. Sample: PBMCs. This sequence joins TRBV12-3 or TRBV12-4 and TRBJ2-5; perhaps TRBD2 as D (5 bases). CDR3 in DNA: TGTGCCAGCAGTCCCGAGCGGCACCAAGAGACCCAGTACTTC. Residues: CASSPERHQETQYF.